This section outlines one TCR beta chain sequence together with its context. What it binds is unknown. These data belong to a study of Tregs in tolerant kidney transplant recipients. Study-level background: The nonmyeloablative bone marrow transplants came from related graft donors, with transient mixed chimerism.

Generated by immunoSEQ multiplex PCR, the TCRdb table keeps only in-frame clones and is missing some. The table includes approximately 98,000 clones, roughly 90% detected once. The CDR3 length is 11 residues. Trimming stripped 6 bases from V and 6 bases from J, with 9 bases between. In germline, CDR1 is SGHDN, CDR2 FVKESK. Unstimulated regulatory T cells (CD4+CD25+CD127-), CD4+CD25- non-regulatory cells, CD4 and CD8 cells were FACS-sorted from thawed PBMCs. Study findings and constraints: For some patients, primers changed over time, blocking nucleotide-level comparison. Findings come from small patient numbers and require larger validation.

The specimen was CD4+ T cells from blood, collected before the transplant. This sequence joins TRBV14 and TRBJ2-7; D possibly corresponds to TRBD2 (6 bases). The clonotype originates from a human donor who received a combined kidney and bone marrow transplant. This CDR3 reads CASSLASEQYF. The CDR3 DNA reads as TGTGCCAGCAGTCTAGCGAGCGAGCAGTACTTC.